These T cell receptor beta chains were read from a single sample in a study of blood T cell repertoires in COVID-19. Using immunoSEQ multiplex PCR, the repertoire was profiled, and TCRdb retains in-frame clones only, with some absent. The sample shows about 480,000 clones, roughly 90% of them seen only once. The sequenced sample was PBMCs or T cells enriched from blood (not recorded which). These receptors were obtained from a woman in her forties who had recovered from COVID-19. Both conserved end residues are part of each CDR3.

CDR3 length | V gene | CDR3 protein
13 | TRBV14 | CASSQSLTGSQYF
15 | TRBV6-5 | CASRAELAGGRSQYF
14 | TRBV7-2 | CASSPSQRQGTQYF
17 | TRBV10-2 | CASSERGRWGPTGELFF
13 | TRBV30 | CAWRRLELDEQFF
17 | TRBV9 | CASSVAGGTGRPYGYTF
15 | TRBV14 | CASSQELLTAYGYTF
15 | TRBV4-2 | CASSQAAQGVAEAFF
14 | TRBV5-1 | CASNLDSTTDTQYF
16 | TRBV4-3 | CASSLQWGGIGNTIYF
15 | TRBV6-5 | CASSWRLTSYNEQFF
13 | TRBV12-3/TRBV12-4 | CASSTGQIYEQYF
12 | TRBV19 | CASRQGSEPQHF
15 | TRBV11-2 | CASSLGLADYNEQFF
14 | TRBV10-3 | CAISETGGEYGYTF
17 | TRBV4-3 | CASSQDALSSYNSPLHF
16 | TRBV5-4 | CASRPAGGMRTDTQYF
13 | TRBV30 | CAWSRGQNTEAFF
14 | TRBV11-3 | CASSLEREADGQYF
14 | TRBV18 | CASSVQEGNQPQHF
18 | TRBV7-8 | CASSLVVGQGTILDTQYF
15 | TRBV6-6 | CASSYEARLDTEAFF
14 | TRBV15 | CATSGGGANTEAFF
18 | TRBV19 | CASSIGGLASVGADTQYF
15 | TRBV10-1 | CASRDDRGRGTEAFF
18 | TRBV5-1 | CASSRWEGGRLFQETQYF
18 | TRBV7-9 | CASSLARYFRGQSHGYTF
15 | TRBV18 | CASSPGGQAGEKLFF
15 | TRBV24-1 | CATSDLAGPNYGYTF
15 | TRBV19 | CASTGQGKSGYGYTF
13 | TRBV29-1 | CSVDRGGNEKLFF
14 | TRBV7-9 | CASSFDTGGFGYTF
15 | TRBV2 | CARELTGTNTGELFF
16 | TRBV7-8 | CASSGRDRSSGNTIYF
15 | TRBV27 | CASWGGAGRTDTQYF
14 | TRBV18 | CASSLAEMNTEAFF
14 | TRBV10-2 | CASFDPASNEKLFF
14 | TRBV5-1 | CASSPAASIDTQYF
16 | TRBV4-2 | CASSQEGRGRFQPQHF
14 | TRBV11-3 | CASKVGGPSNVLTF
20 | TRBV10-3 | CAISRLDLKFSVSTGNTIYF